These 26 T cell receptor beta chains were all obtained from the same sample, sequenced in a study of cytomegalovirus exposure and HLA in healthy donors (dated by TCRdb to about 2017). The library was made by the immunoSEQ multiplex PCR assay. A mixture of 60 forward primers for TCR Vbeta segments and 13 reverse primers for TCR Jbeta segments was used in the multiplex PCR. TCRdb took over this immuneACCESS table, retaining in-frame rearrangements with V and J assigned. Such tables are incomplete; in checked studies, under half of the missing clones stem from an unresolved V gene, and the remainder is unexplained. This sample lists around 300,000 clones; 65% to 85% were detected once. Of the sample, 2% to 2.5% falls within the top ten clones. The specimen was PBMCs. These TCRs come from a female donor in good health and CMV-seronegative.

Comment on this clone: The junction does not match germline at one end; this may be a read error. The chain joins TRBV7-7 to TRBJ2-7, with D maybe TRBD2 (5 bases). The CDR3 runs to 14 residues. Germline V gene sequence: CDR1 SSHAT, CDR2 FNYEAQ (reference sequence). The CDR3 spells CASSRYRDSYEQYF. Here the CDR3 DNA reads TGTGCTAGCAGCCGCTACCGGGACTCCTACGAGCAGTACTTC. The entire variable domain, with the rest obtained from reference TRBV7-7 and TRBJ2-7, is as follows: GAGVSQSPRYKVTKRGQDVTLRCDPISSHATLYWYQQALGQGPEFLTYFNYEAQPDKSGLPSDRFSAERPEGSISTLTIQRTEQRDSAMYRCASSRYRDSYEQYFGPGTRLTVT.

The chain joins TRBV19 to TRBJ2-1, with 7 positions matching TRBD1. There are 15 residues in the CDR3. V lost 3 bases to trimming and J lost 8 bases; unmatched junction nucleotides: 10. Looked up from germline, CDR1 is LNHDA and CDR2 is SQIVND (reference sequence). CDR3 region: CASSIPGQVRDEQFF. The CDR3 nucleotides read TGTGCCAGTAGTATCCCCGGACAGGTCCGGGATGAGCAGTTCTTC. The full variable domain, with the rest looked up from reference TRBV19 and TRBJ2-1, is DGGITQSPKYLFRKEGQNVTLSCEQNLNHDAMYWYRQDPGQGLRLIYYSQIVNDFQKGDIAEGYSVSREKKESFPLTVTSAQKNPTAFYLCASSIPGQVRDEQFFGPGTRLTVL.

The rearrangement uses TRBV9 and TRBJ2-7, with D possibly matching TRBD1 (6 bases). CDR3 length: 14 residues. Germline-derived CDR1 and CDR2 are SGDLS and YYNGEE. Trimming cost V 6 bases and J 6 bases, with 19 bases left between them. CDR3 nucleotide sequence: TGTGCCAGCACGAAACAAGGTACAGGGACCGAGCAGTACTTC. Its translation: CASTKQGTGTEQYF.

The V and J genes are TRBV5-6 and TRBJ2-3; TRBD2 matches at 7 bases. CDR1 and CDR2 from the germline V gene are SGHDT and YYEEEE. With V trimmed by 1 base and J by 6 bases, 8 bases remained unmatched. This CDR3 is built from 15 residues. The CDR3 loop reads CASSLRAGVGDTQYF. The CDR3, as DNA: TGTGCCAGCAGCTTGCGGGCGGGAGTGGGCGATACGCAGTATTTT. Supplemented by reference TRBV5-6 and TRBJ2-3, the full variable domain reads DAGVTQSPTHLIKTRGQQVTLRCSPKSGHDTVSWYQQALGQGPQFIFQYYEEEERQRGNFPDRFSGHQFPNYSSELNVNALLLGDSALYLCASSLRAGVGDTQYFGPGTRLTVL.

This rearrangement joins TRBV28 to TRBJ1-4; D remains unclear. V gave up 5 bases and J gave up 13 bases, with 14 bases separating them. Germline loops: CDR1 MDHEN, CDR2 SYDVKM. The CDR3 spans 12 residues. The CDR3 region has the DNA TGTGCCAGCAGTCCATACCGGGCGGGACTGTTTTTT. This translates into CASSPYRAGLFF.

V usage is TRBV1 and J usage is TRBJ1-1; the table gives TRBD1 as D, unverified against the DNA. TRBV1 is assigned pseudogene status. The CDR3 loop spans 15 amino acids. CDR3 bases: TGCACCAGCAGCCAAGGGGGCGGAAAGGACACTGAAGCTTTCTTT. It encodes CTSSQGGGKDTEAFF.

This clone has only a few counts. V is TRBV19 and J is TRBJ1-2; D remains ambiguous. The CDR3 is 14 amino acids. V lost 0 bases to trimming and J lost 5 bases, with 10 bases between them. The germline gives CDR1 LNHDA, CDR2 SQIVND (reference sequence). The CDR3 is CASSIDSGVYGYTF. The DNA for the CDR3 is TGTGCCAGTAGTATAGACTCGGGAGTTTATGGCTACACCTTC.

Remarks on this clone: The same CDR3 is also encoded by other DNA sequences in this sample. This rearrangement joins TRBV6-5 to TRBJ2-1; D is possibly TRBD2 (6 bases). The germline V gene has CDR1 MNHEY and CDR2 SVGAGI. V was pared by 0 bases and J by 0 bases, with 6 bases between. This CDR3 region has 15 residues. The CDR3 loop is CASSYSSGSYNEQFF. The CDR3 DNA reads TGTGCCAGCAGTTACTCTAGCGGCTCCTACAATGAGCAGTTCTTC.

This clone was detected only once. The V and J genes are TRBV30 and TRBJ1-3; tentatively, D is TRBD1 (5 bases). The CDR3 sequence is 16 residues long. The germline CDR1 and CDR2 sequences are GTSNPN and SVGIG (reference sequence). V lost 0 bases to trimming and J lost 4 bases, with 16 bases between them. The CDR3 loop reads CAWSVRRGASGNTIYF. DNA for the CDR3: TGTGCCTGGAGTGTACGGAGGGGCGCTTCGGGAAACACCATATATTTT.

The chain joins TRBV7-9 to TRBJ2-7; D uncertain. Deletions cut 1 base from V and 2 bases from J, with 6 bases between. CDR1 is SEHNR, CDR2 FQNEAQ, per germline (reference sequence). The CDR3 is made up of 13 amino acids. CDR3 sequence (DNA): TGTGCCAGCAGCTTAGGGAGTCCCTACGAGCAGTACTTC. Amino acid sequence: CASSLGSPYEQYF.

The chain carries TRBV6-4 and TRBJ2-1; the match to TRBD2 covers 8 bases. The germline V gene encodes CDR1 MRHNA and CDR2 SNTAGT. Trimming took 3 bases from V and 4 from J; bases not matched to a gene: 5. CDR3 length: 15 residues. CDR3 DNA sequence: TGTGCCAGCAGTGAATCAGCGGGAGAGTACAATGAGCAGTTCTTC. Its protein product is CASSESAGEYNEQFF.

V and J are TRBV10-3 and TRBJ1-1; D gene ambiguous. The V end lost 4 bases, the J end lost 3 bases, and 6 bases lay between the germline ends. Germline CDR1 ENHRY, CDR2 SYGVKD. The CDR3 sequence is 12 residues long. The DNA for the CDR3 is TGTGCCATCAGTGTCCGGGACACTGAAGCTTTCTTT. It translates to CAISVRDTEAFF.

The chain recombines TRBV18 with TRBJ2-3, with 8 bases fitting TRBD1. The CDR3 covers 15 residues. The V segment lost 6 bases and the J segment 6 bases; nucleotides outside the gene matches: 11. CDR1 and CDR2 from the germline V gene are KGHSH and LQKENI. In nucleotides, the CDR3 is TGTGCCAGCTCGCTGGGGTCGGGACAGGTTGATACGCAGTATTTT. Translation gives CASSLGSGQVDTQYF.

This chain uses TRBV11-2 with TRBJ1-2, with TRBD1 matching over 9 bases. This CDR3 is 13 amino acids long. Trimming removed 7 bases from V and 4 bases from J; junction bases left unmatched: 4. Germline V gene data show CDR1 as SGHAT and CDR2 as FQNNGV. CDR3 residues: CASIATGGYGYTF. DNA for the CDR3: TGTGCCAGCATCGCGACAGGGGGCTATGGCTACACCTTC. Using reference TRBV11-2 and TRBJ1-2 for the parts outside the CDR3, the full variable domain is EAGVAQSPRYKIIEKRQSVAFWCNPISGHATLYWYQQILGQGPKLLIQFQNNGVVDDSQLPKDRFSAERLKGVDSTLKIQPAKLEDSAVYLCASIATGGYGYTFGSGTRLTVV.

This clone was counted between two and nine times. This chain connects TRBV25-1 to TRBJ1-1; D uncertain. The V and J ends lost 7 bases and 5 bases respectively, with 14 bases between them. Germline CDR1 MGHDK, CDR2 SYGVNS. The CDR3 has 13 residues. CDR3 region: CASTISRATEAFF. CDR3 DNA: TGTGCCAGCACTATCTCGAGGGCGACTGAAGCTTTCTTT.

This clone is a singleton in its sample. The V and J genes are TRBV11-2 and TRBJ2-5; 7 bases match TRBD2. This CDR3 contains 13 residues. Germline V CDR1 and CDR2: SGHAT, FQNNGV. The ends lost 5 bases at V and 5 bases at J; junction bases unmatched: 5. The CDR3 loop is CASSLLARETQYF. CDR3 coding DNA: TGTGCCAGCAGCCTACTAGCGAGGGAGACCCAGTACTTC.

The count of this clone is one. The chain links TRBV11-2 to TRBJ1-5; TRBD1 aligns across 7 bases. Germline assignment: CDR1 SGHAT and CDR2 FQNNGV. The CDR3 runs 16 residues. With V trimmed by 1 base and J by 6 bases, 9 bases remained unmatched. In DNA form, the CDR3 reads TGTGCCAGCAGCTTAGTACAGGGGCGTTCGGGTCAGCCCCAGCATTTT. It yields the protein CASSLVQGRSGQPQHF.

V usage is TRBV19 and J usage is TRBJ2-2; D perhaps matches TRBD1 (5 bases). V was trimmed by 5 bases and J by 7 bases, leaving 14 bases between them. Germline V gene data show CDR1 as LNHDA and CDR2 as SQIVND (reference sequence). The CDR3 has 14 residues. The CDR3 loop reads CASSFTGVVGELFF. The CDR3 nucleotides are TGTGCCAGTAGTTTCACAGGAGTAGTCGGGGAGCTGTTTTTT.

The chain is built from TRBV19 and TRBJ1-1; D not resolved. The ends were cut back, 3 bases at V and 5 bases at J, with 10 bases in the middle. The CDR3 consists of 13 residues. Germline loops: CDR1 LNHDA, CDR2 SQIVND (reference sequence). The CDR3 DNA is TGTGCCAGTAGTATCAACCGGGGAACTGAAGCTTTCTTT. Residues: CASSINRGTEAFF.

V is TRBV6-5 and J is TRBJ1-1; D is perhaps TRBD1 (5 bases). Germline values: CDR1 MNHEY, CDR2 SVGAGI. The CDR3 loop spans 13 amino acids. Trimming stripped 7 bases from V and 6 bases from J, with 15 bases between. The CDR3 loop reads CASTQFRESEAFF. As DNA, the CDR3 is TGTGCCAGCACCCAATTCAGGGAATCTGAAGCTTTCTTT.

The rearrangement uses TRBV9 and TRBJ2-7, with 9 positions matching TRBD2. Trimming took 0 bases from V and 0 from J; bases not matched to a gene: 4. Germline V gene data show CDR1 as SGDLS and CDR2 as YYNGEE. CDR3 length: 16 amino acids. The CDR3 sequence: CASSVGYSGSSYEQYF. Written as DNA, the CDR3 is TGTGCCAGCAGCGTAGGATATAGCGGGAGCTCCTACGAGCAGTACTTC.

The sample holds one count of this clone. This CDR3 is CATPRDFHQPQHF. The CDR3 nucleotides are TGTGCCACGCCGAGGGATTTTCATCAGCCCCAGCATTTT. The chain recombines TRBV6-5 with TRBJ1-5; D gene ambiguous. The CDR3 is 13 residues long. The V end was cut by 10 bases, the J end by 5 bases, with 15 bases between. Looked up from germline, CDR1 is MNHEY and CDR2 is SVGAGI.

The rearrangement joins TRBV7-2 to TRBJ2-7, with D unresolved. The germline CDR1 and CDR2 sequences are SGHTA and FQGNSA. Trimming cost V 4 bases and J 0 bases, with 13 bases left between them. The CDR3 runs to 15 residues. CDR3 loop: CASSSTAKSSYEQYF. CDR3 DNA: TGTGCCAGCAGCTCAACAGCCAAAAGCTCCTACGAGCAGTACTTC.

V is TRBV28 and J is TRBJ2-7; the D is unclear. Germline loops: CDR1 MDHEN, CDR2 SYDVKM. CDR3 length equals 13 residues. V was cut by 2 bases and J by 0 bases, with 5 bases left in between. CDR3 sequence (DNA): TGTGCCAGCAGTTTACTGGCCTCCTACGAGCAGTACTTC. It codes for CASSLLASYEQYF.

The CDR3 spells CASSTGQGKQYF. As DNA, the CDR3 is TGTGCCAGCAGCACCGGACAGGGCAAGCAGTACTTC. The chain joins TRBV7-3 to TRBJ2-7; 8 nucleotides match TRBD1. CDR3 length: 12 amino acids. V was clipped by 5 bases and J by 8 bases; unmatched bases: 5. CDR1 and CDR2 from the germline V gene are SGHTA and FQGTGA.

V is TRBV4-2 and J is TRBJ2-6; TRBD1 aligns across 9 bases. V trimming: 4 bases; J trimming: 0 bases; junction bases outside the gene matches: 1. Germline assignment: CDR1 LGHNA and CDR2 YNFKEQ. There are 16 residues in the CDR3. CDR3 sequence: CASSRDRVSGANVLTF. Written as DNA, the CDR3 is TGTGCCAGCAGCCGGGACAGGGTCTCTGGGGCCAACGTCCTGACTTTC.